This T cell receptor (beta chain) emerged from a study of metastatic and nonmetastatic thyroid tumors. As for the study in general: Samples came from malignant and benign thyroid patients, and repertoires were compared across blood and tumor or nodule tissue.

TCRdb re-clonotyped the PCR reads through MiXCR. The table includes roughly 57,000 clones, 20% detected once. Every patient underwent thyroid surgery untreated. Trimming cost V 4 bases and J 5 bases; bases outside gene matches: 8. The V gene's germline CDR1 is LGHNA and CDR2 YNFKEQ. This CDR3 has 17 amino acids. This clone has a count of ten or more. The sequenced sample consisted of blood. The origin of this receptor is a female donor with papillary thyroid cancer or a benign thyroid nodule (not recorded which). Some clones in this sample may be carry-over from other donors' samples. The gene calls are TRBV4-2 and TRBJ2-2; 12 bases are shared with TRBD2. CDR3 residues: CASSRTSGALGTGELFF. In DNA form, the CDR3 reads TGTGCCAGCAGCCGGACTAGCGGGGCCCTAGGAACCGGGGAGCTGTTTTTT.